Listed here are 14 T cell receptor beta chains from one sample, sequenced in a study of T-cell memory formation after mild COVID-19. Via MiXCR, TCRdb re-called the 5' RACE reads, giving one row per CDR3 protein. This sample yields 560,000 or so distinct CDR3 sequences, of which roughly a sixth are seen a single time; roughly 7.8% belongs to the top ten. Specimen: PBMCs or a T cell subset sorted from them (not recorded which). The source of these receptors is an adult woman who had mild COVID-19 (a few samples of this study predate the infection). Cell type and time point are not known.

The V call is TRBV27, the J call TRBJ2-7; D gene unclear. Germline V gene data show CDR1 as MNHEY and CDR2 as SMNVEV (reference sequence). This CDR3 has 15 residues. Trimming removed 1 base from V and 1 base from J, with 11 bases in between. The DNA of the CDR3 is TGTGCCAGCAGTTTATTGGTCGGTGGGTCCTACGAGCAGTACTTC. This gives the protein CASSLLVGGSYEQYF.

The chain employs TRBV6-5 and TRBJ2-1; tentatively, D is TRBD2 (6 bases). From germline, CDR1 is MNHEY and CDR2 SVGAGI. This CDR3 comprises 14 residues. Trimming stripped 6 bases from V and 6 bases from J, with 15 bases between. In nucleotides, the CDR3 is TGTGCCAGCAGCTGGATGTGGGGGGTCAATGAGCAGTTCTTC. It encodes CASSWMWGVNEQFF.

V usage is TRBV6-1 and J usage is TRBJ1-2; TRBD1 aligns across 7 bases. From germline, CDR1 is MNHNS and CDR2 SASEGT. Trimming removed 6 bases from V and 2 bases from J; junction bases left unmatched: 3. The CDR3 loop spans 13 amino acids. The CDR3 loop reads CASRETGNYGYTF. DNA for the CDR3: TGTGCCAGCAGGGAGACAGGGAACTATGGCTACACCTTC.

This clonotype was seen a few times. The chain employs TRBV6-5 and TRBJ2-2, with D perhaps TRBD1 or TRBD2 (5 bases each). The CDR3 consists of 15 residues. CDR1 is MNHEY and CDR2 is SVGAGI in the germline V gene. The germline V and J ends were trimmed by 6 bases and 0 bases, with 11 bases remaining between them. The CDR3 coding sequence is TGTGCCAGCAGCGTGGGGGTAACGAACACCGGGGAGCTGTTTTTT. Its translation is CASSVGVTNTGELFF.

This clonotype came up a few times. The chain recombines TRBV4-1 with TRBJ2-4; the D gene is possibly TRBD1 (6 bases). The CDR3 extends over 20 amino acids. Germline V lookup: CDR1 MGHRA, CDR2 YSYEKL. V lost 2 bases and J 2 bases, leaving 25 bases between the germline ends. This CDR3 is CASSQWARTVTPLTKNIQYF. In nucleotides, the CDR3 is TGCGCCAGCAGCCAATGGGCGAGGACAGTGACTCCTCTGACCAAAAACATTCAGTACTTC.

This clonotype was recorded many times. One junction end does not reproduce the germline sequence, and a read error may be involved. This chain connects TRBV4-1 to TRBJ1-1; D gene uncertain. Per the germline V gene, CDR1 is MGHRA and CDR2 is YSYEKL. The CDR3 consists of 12 residues. Written as DNA, the CDR3 is TGCGCCAGCAGCCACGAGGGTCCTGAGGCTTTCTTT. This translates into CASSHEGPEAFF.

Only a few counts were recorded for this clonotype. The CDR3 bases are TGTGCCAGCCACGATCGACAGGGTAAGGGCGAGCAGTACTTC. Translation gives CASHDRQGKGEQYF. This sequence joins TRBV18 and TRBJ2-7, with 7 nucleotides matching TRBD1. The V gene's germline CDR1 is KGHSH and CDR2 LQKENI. Trimming at V came to 8 bases and at J to 6 bases, leaving 13 bases not matched to a gene. This CDR3 region has 14 residues.

The V gene is TRBV5-1, the J gene TRBJ2-3; 12 nucleotides line up with TRBD2. This CDR3 has 16 residues. V trimming: 4 bases; J trimming: 4 bases; junction bases outside the gene matches: 7. Germline V gene lookup returns CDR1 SGHRS and CDR2 YFSETQ. CDR3 region: CASSTPLAGGPDTQYF. Here the CDR3 DNA reads TGCGCCAGCAGCACCCCTCTAGCGGGAGGGCCAGATACGCAGTATTTT. Full variable domain (remainder filled in from reference TRBV5-1 and TRBJ2-3): KAGVTQTPRYLIKTRGQQVTLSCSPISGHRSVSWYQQTPGQGLQFLFEYFSETQRNKGNFPGRFSGRQFSNSRSEMNVSTLELGDSALYLCASSTPLAGGPDTQYFGPGTRLTVL.

This clonotype was counted between two and nine times. The chain combines TRBV9 with TRBJ2-1, with D unclear. Germline V gives CDR1 SGDLS, CDR2 YYNGEE. Trimming took off 0 bases at V and 0 bases at J, with 10 bases between the two ends. This CDR3 is built from 16 residues. The CDR3 nucleotides are TGTGCCAGCAGCGTAGACGGTAGACCCTCCTACAATGAGCAGTTCTTC. It yields the protein CASSVDGRPSYNEQFF.

This clonotype was seen only a few times. This rearrangement joins TRBV12-3 or TRBV12-4 to TRBJ1-5; D not certain. The CDR3 length is 12 residues. Trimming removed 5 bases from V and 5 bases from J, with 7 bases in between. The CDR3 DNA reads as TGTGCCAGCAGTCTCTCGCATCAGCCCCAGCATTTT. It yields the protein CASSLSHQPQHF.

This clonotype occurred a few times. The chain uses TRBV18 and TRBJ2-5, with D perhaps TRBD2 (6 bases). This CDR3 has 15 amino acids. Trimming stripped 2 bases from V and 4 bases from J, with 14 bases between. Germline CDR1 KGHSH, CDR2 LQKENI. The DNA of the CDR3 is TGTGCCAGCTCACCATACGGGGGATTAGGAGAGACCCAGTACTTC. It yields the protein CASSPYGGLGETQYF.

This clonotype turned up a few times. This chain joins TRBV11-2 and TRBJ1-1; D perhaps matches TRBD1 (5 bases). CDR1 SGHAT and CDR2 FQNNGV come from the germline V gene. Trimming removed 4 bases from V and 5 bases from J, with 14 bases in between. The CDR3 has 14 residues. DNA of the CDR3: TGTGCCAGCAGCTCGTTGATCGGGGGGACTGAAGCTTTCTTT. Translating it yields CASSSLIGGTEAFF.

The gene calls are TRBV12-3 or TRBV12-4 and TRBJ2-7; tentatively, D is TRBD2 (5 bases). Trimming shortened V by 7 bases and J by 1 base, and 17 bases separated the two germline ends. This CDR3 region has 15 residues. The CDR3 reads CASTSRGSGSYEQYF. CDR3 in DNA: TGTGCCAGCACCTCCCGCGGCAGCGGTTCCTACGAGCAGTACTTC.

This clonotype came up a few times. The chain couples TRBV4-1 to TRBJ1-6, with D maybe TRBD1 (6 bases). The CDR3 is 18 amino acids. V was shortened by 2 bases and J by 6 bases, with 20 bases between the two germline ends. Germline V CDR1 and CDR2: MGHRA, YSYEKL. CDR3 DNA: TGCGCCAGCAGCCAATACACCGGACTACAGGGTGTTAATTCACCCCTCCACTTT. This sequence encodes CASSQYTGLQGVNSPLHF.